This TCR beta chain came from a study of T-cell reconstitution after alpha-beta-depleted transplantation in children (dated by TCRdb to the mid-2010s). About the investigation overall: Using TCR repertoire profiling, the study quantitatively followed how T-cell immune reconstitution unfolded in children after TCRalphabeta/CD19-depleted allogeneic hematopoietic cell transplantation.

A remark on this clonotype: Which antigen it targets is not known. No much larger clone exists at a distance of one base, and base qualities are not known.

V loses 7 bases, J loses 2 bases, and the germline ends lie 21 bases apart. The germline V gene encodes CDR1 LGHNA and CDR2 YSLEER. The CDR3 spans 17 residues, from the cysteine through the phenylalanine. The DNA shown is the 51-base CDR3, in frame from base 1. The study at large found these results: Hyperexpanded clone frequencies declined over subsequent months; after one year, T-cell counts and TCRbeta diversity were mostly attributed to newly produced T cells. The apparently early recovery of alphabetaT-cell counts about two months after transplant reportedly depended on only several hundred rapidly expanded clones that came from non-depleted graft cells. The high TCRbeta diversity at day 60 in some patients was ascribed to recipient T cells and intrathymic progenitors that had survived conditioning.

Library generation was performed with PCR. Sequencing instrument: Illumina HiSeq 2500. TCR libraries were prepared with molecular barcoding, using unique molecular identifiers to normalize TCRbeta repertoire quantification. TCRdb passed the public sequencing reads through fastp at Q25 and MiXCR, retaining productive beta sequences. One record per CDR3 amino acid sequence lists the most common genes and DNA. The sample profile shows hundreds of thousands of distinct CDR3 sequences; 10% to 15% of them were found once. About 2% of the sample is taken by the ten largest. Reading the label with the study, this specimen's treatment or condition is: allogeneic hematopoietic cell transplantation with graft depleted of TCRalphabeta T cells and CD19 B cells. The transplant recipients were children given TCRalphabeta/CD19-depleted allogeneic hematopoietic cell grafts.

The rearranged segments are TRBV4-3 and TRBJ2-1, and the D gene may be TRBD2, 6 bases matching. The sequence derives from a male patient younger than 18 who had a stem cell transplant for acute myeloid leukemia, so the T cells may come from the graft donor. The source was PBMCs, mostly from graft donor cells, collected 360 days after TCRalphabeta/CD19-depleted stem cell transplant. The encoded CDR3 is CASTTRWGDPTYNEQFF. Here is the DNA: TGCGCCAGCACCACAAGATGGGGGGACCCAACCTACAATGAGCAGTTCTTC.